Below are 5 T cell receptor beta chains sequenced from a single sample in a study of blood T cells in healthy people across ages. The authors ran a second PCR of about 6 to 12 cycles using a sample-barcoded 5' primer and a J-beta primer mix. One entry per CDR3 protein results from TCRdb running MiXCR on the 5' RACE reads. Of 750,000 to 1,000,000 distinct CDR3 sequences in the sample, about 28% were seen once. These data were also reused for a study on T cells of mothers and their children.

The sequenced sample was blood. The source of these receptors is a woman between 35 and 50 years old in good health.

There are many counts of this clonotype. This chain links TRBV9 with TRBJ2-7; 9 bases match TRBD1. CDR3 size: 18 residues. V trimming: 0 bases; J trimming: 3 bases; junction bases outside the gene matches: 13. Germline CDR1 is SGDLS and CDR2 is YYNGEE. The CDR3 coding sequence is TGTGCCAGCAGCGTAGGAAGTCTGTGGGACAGGGTTCTCTACGAGCAGTACTTC. It encodes CASSVGSLWDRVLYEQYF.

Turning to this clonotype: At one end, the junction sequence differs from germline, possibly due to a read error. This sequence joins TRBV5-1 and TRBJ1-1, with 12 bases that match TRBD1. The CDR3 consists of 17 residues. Germline lookup yields CDR1 SGHRS and CDR2 YFSETQ. In DNA form, the CDR3 reads TGCACCAGCAGCTTGCGAGCGGCGGGACAGGGGGCGACTGAAGCTTTCTTT. As protein: CTSSLRAAGQGATEAFF.

CDR3 sequence (DNA): TGTGCCAGCAGCTTAAGGGCAGGGTCAGGGGAAAAACTGTTTTTT. Protein: CASSLRAGSGEKLFF. The V gene is TRBV7-9, the J gene TRBJ1-4; perhaps TRBD1 as D (5 bases). V lost 2 bases, J lost 8 bases, and 15 bases lay in between. The germline CDR1 and CDR2 sequences are SEHNR and FQNEAQ (reference sequence). This CDR3 has 15 residues.

This sequence joins TRBV20-1 and TRBJ2-2; a weak D match, TRBD1 (6 bases). From germline, CDR1 is DFQATT and CDR2 SNEGSKA (reference sequence). V was pared by 1 base and J by 4 bases, with 10 bases between. CDR3 length: 14 residues. The CDR3 protein is CSARGGQFTGELFF. The CDR3 DNA sequence: TGCAGTGCTAGAGGGGGGCAGTTCACCGGGGAGCTGTTTTTT.

This rearrangement joins TRBV20-1 to TRBJ1-1; no firm D call. The CDR3 sequence is 12 residues long. The germline V gene encodes CDR1 DFQATT and CDR2 SNEGSKA (reference sequence). Between the trimmed V and J ends, which lost 7 bases and 5 bases, there was a span of 14 bases. The CDR3 reads CSVTPGSTEAFF. CDR3 in DNA: TGCAGTGTTACACCCGGTTCGACTGAAGCTTTCTTT.